Below, 26 T cell receptor beta chains from the same sample are listed, as sequenced in a study of OX40 agonist ivuxolimab in advanced cancers. The method was immunoSEQ multiplex PCR; TCRdb's version includes in-frame clones alone and lacks a portion of them. The sample comprises tens of thousands of clones, approximately 90% of which are singletons, and 0.43% rests with the top ten. Sample: CD4+ or CD8+ T cells sorted from blood, taken in a trial of the OX40 agonist ivuxolimab. All receptors derive from an adult with an advanced solid tumor such as melanoma, head and neck, liver or kidney cancer.

This chain uses TRBV5-1 with TRBJ2-7; D unclear. There are 12 residues in the CDR3. V shed 1 base and J shed 6 bases, with 8 bases lying between them. Germline loops: CDR1 SGHRS, CDR2 YFSETQ. The CDR3 sequence is CASSLTPPEQYF. The CDR3 region has the DNA TGCGCCAGCAGCTTGACCCCCCCCGAGCAGTACTTC.

This clone has just one count. The rearrangement uses TRBV28 and TRBJ2-3; TRBD1 is a possible D gene (6 bases). This CDR3 is 14 amino acids long. V was shortened by 7 bases and J by 1 base, with 12 bases between the two germline ends. CDR1 is MDHEN, CDR2 SYDVKM, per germline. The CDR3 nucleotides are TGTGCCAGCACACAGGGATGGGGCACAGATACGCAGTATTTT. The encoded protein is CASTQGWGTDTQYF.

This clone has a handful of counts. The chain recombines TRBV30 with TRBJ1-2; D is possibly TRBD1 (6 bases). Germline V gene lookup returns CDR1 GTSNPN and CDR2 SVGIG (reference sequence). The CDR3 consists of 12 residues. Trimming removed 0 bases at V and 4 bases at J, with 6 bases between. CDR3 sequence reads: CAWSVGGYGYTF. The CDR3, as DNA: TGTGCCTGGAGTGTAGGGGGCTATGGCTACACCTTC.

The rearrangement links TRBV9 to TRBJ1-1, with D uncertain. Per the germline V gene, CDR1 is SGDLS and CDR2 is YYNGEE. Trimming took off 4 bases at V and 5 bases at J, with 12 bases between the two ends. CDR3 length: 13 residues. The CDR3 bases are TGTGCCAGCAGCCAAGGGCCAGGAACTGAAGCTTTCTTT. Translating it yields CASSQGPGTEAFF.

This rearrangement joins TRBV11-3 to TRBJ1-2, with D perhaps matching TRBD1 (6 bases). V shed 1 base and J shed 6 bases, with 9 bases lying between them. CDR3 size: 13 residues. Germline CDR1 SGHNT, CDR2 YENEEA. CDR3 DNA sequence: TGTGCCAGCAGCTTAGGAACAGGGAATGGCTACACCTTC. Translation: CASSLGTGNGYTF.

The chain carries TRBV5-4 and TRBJ2-1; 14 nucleotides agree with TRBD2. J gave up 9 bases and V 4 bases, and 9 bases lay outside the gene matches. The V gene's germline CDR1 is SGHNT and CDR2 YYREEE (reference sequence). This CDR3 is 16 amino acids long. The CDR3 bases are TGTGCCAGCAGCCCGAGACTAGCGGGGGGGCCTGGTGAGCAGTTCTTC. Amino acid sequence: CASSPRLAGGPGEQFF.

In DNA form, the CDR3 reads TGTGCCTGGAGTGACCGGGACGGTGAAGCTTTCTTT. Its translation: CAWSDRDGEAFF. The chain recombines TRBV30 with TRBJ1-1; D possibly corresponds to TRBD1 (5 bases). Germline CDR1 and CDR2: GTSNPN and SVGIG (reference sequence). CDR3 size: 12 residues. V was pared by 1 base and J by 7 bases, with 10 bases between.

This sequence joins TRBV9 and TRBJ2-5; D is uncertain. Germline CDR1 reads SGDLS; CDR2 reads YYNGEE. The CDR3 spans 13 residues. The germline V and J ends were trimmed by 2 bases and 5 bases, with 10 bases remaining between them. The CDR3 loop reads CASSVREFETQYF. In nucleotides, the CDR3 is TGTGCCAGCAGCGTGAGAGAGTTTGAGACCCAGTACTTC. The full variable domain, in which reference TRBV9 and TRBJ2-5 provide the parts outside the CDR3, is DSGVTQTPKHLITATGQRVTLRCSPRSGDLSVYWYQQSLDQGLQFLIQYYNGEERAKGNILERFSAQQFPDLHSELNLSSLELGDSALYFCASSVREFETQYFGPGTRLLVL.

The rearrangement uses TRBV5-4 and TRBJ1-2; D perhaps matches TRBD1 (5 bases). V was pared by 4 bases and J by 2 bases, with 18 bases between. The CDR3 spans 16 residues. Germline V gene data show CDR1 as SGHNT and CDR2 as YYREEE (reference sequence). CDR3 region: CASSLGAGTANYGYTF. The DNA of the CDR3 is TGTGCCAGCAGCCTAGGGGCCGGGACCGCCAACTATGGCTACACCTTC.

The J gene is TRBJ1-4, the V gene TRBV25-1, with 10 bases aligning to TRBD1. Trimming took 1 base from V and 5 from J; bases not matched to a gene: 1. CDR1 and CDR2 from the germline V gene are MGHDK and SYGVNS. This CDR3 comprises 15 residues. The CDR3 DNA reads as TGTGCCAGCAGTGAATGGGGACAGGGGAATGAAAAACTGTTTTTT. Translating it yields CASSEWGQGNEKLFF.

The chain has TRBV2 and TRBJ1-2; D not resolved. This CDR3 comprises 13 residues. Per the germline V gene, CDR1 is SNHLY and CDR2 is FYNNEI. The V gene lost 4 bases and the J gene lost 0 bases, with 6 bases spanning the gap. Here the CDR3 DNA reads TGTGCCAGCAGTGCGGTGACTAACTATGGCTACACCTTC. It codes for CASSAVTNYGYTF.

The rearrangement links TRBV11-2 to TRBJ2-3, with a possible D match to TRBD2 (7 bases). The CDR3 extends over 16 amino acids. The germline gives CDR1 SGHAT, CDR2 FQNNGV. The V gene lost 5 bases and the J gene lost 6 bases, with 21 bases spanning the gap. CDR3 residues: CASSPRGEGQGDTQYF. CDR3 in DNA: TGTGCCAGCAGCCCAAGGGGGGAGGGCCAGGGGGATACGCAGTATTTT.

The chain carries TRBV11-3 and TRBJ1-4; 7 bases are shared with TRBD1. The germline V gene encodes CDR1 SGHNT and CDR2 YENEEA. The V and J ends lost 5 bases and 10 bases, in that order; junction bases with no gene match: 7. The CDR3 contains 13 residues. The CDR3 DNA is TGTGCCAGCAGCCAAGAGAACAGGGGAAAACTGTTTTTT. Its protein product is CASSQENRGKLFF. The whole variable domain, filled in from reference TRBV11-3 and TRBJ1-4, reads EAGVVQSPRYKIIEKKQPVAFWCNPISGHNTLYWYLQNLGQGPELLIRYENEEAVDDSQLPKDRFSAERLKGVDSTLKIQPAELGDSAVYLCASSQENRGKLFFGSGTQLSVL.

The table lists this clone with a count of one. V and J are TRBV28 and TRBJ1-1; possible D gene TRBD1, 6 bases. With 6 bases removed from V and 5 bases from J, the gap between germline ends came to 16 bases. Germline V CDR1 and CDR2: MDHEN, SYDVKM. The CDR3 is 14 amino acids. The CDR3 DNA sequence: TGTGCCAGCAGACCTTACAGGGAGAGGACTGAAGCTTTCTTT. The encoded protein is CASRPYRERTEAFF.

This sequence joins TRBV19 and TRBJ2-3, with D perhaps matching TRBD2 (5 bases). The germline CDR1 and CDR2 sequences are LNHDA and SQIVND (reference sequence). V was cut by 3 bases and J by 0 bases, with 13 bases left in between. CDR3 length equals 16 residues. Here the CDR3 reads CASSIWEPSSTDTQYF. The CDR3 DNA reads as TGTGCCAGTAGTATCTGGGAGCCCTCTAGCACAGATACGCAGTATTTT.

The V call is TRBV7-2, the J call TRBJ2-7, with 11 bases aligning to TRBD2. The V gene end was trimmed by 5 bases and the J gene end by 5 bases; junction bases not matched to a gene: 5. The CDR3 sequence is 14 residues long. The germline V gene encodes CDR1 SGHTA and CDR2 FQGNSA. CDR3 in amino acids: CASSVTLAGDEQYF. For the CDR3, the DNA is TGTGCCAGCAGCGTAACACTAGCGGGAGACGAGCAGTACTTC. Full variable domain (outside the CDR3, taken from reference TRBV7-2 and TRBJ2-7): GAGVSQSPSNKVTEKGKDVELRCDPISGHTALYWYRQSLGQGLEFLIYFQGNSAPDKSGLPSDRFSAERTGGSVSTLTIQRTQQEDSAVYLCASSVTLAGDEQYFGPGTRLTVT.

CDR3: CASSLGGTEYNEQFF. CDR3 DNA: TGCGCCAGCAGCTTGGGTGGGACTGAATACAATGAGCAGTTCTTC. V is TRBV5-1 and J is TRBJ2-1; possibly TRBD2 for D (6 bases). Looked up from germline, CDR1 is SGHRS and CDR2 is YFSETQ. V was clipped by 0 bases and J by 4 bases, with 11 bases between them. This CDR3 spans 15 amino acids.

In this sample, this clone turned up once. This chain connects TRBV6-4 to TRBJ2-5, with TRBD1 as a possible D gene (5 bases). Looked up from germline, CDR1 is MRHNA and CDR2 is SNTAGT. The CDR3 is made up of 15 amino acids. Trimming took off 4 bases at V and 2 bases at J, with 14 bases between the two ends. CDR3 protein: CASSGVDRRQETQYF. The CDR3 bases are TGTGCCAGCAGTGGGGTCGACAGACGGCAAGAGACCCAGTACTTC.

The chain links TRBV5-6 to TRBJ2-5; 12 nucleotides align to TRBD2. The CDR3 loop spans 17 amino acids. Germline V gene sequence: CDR1 SGHDT, CDR2 YYEEEE. The ends lost 0 bases at V and 5 bases at J; junction bases unmatched: 8. CDR3 protein: CASSLALAGGIPETQYF. The CDR3 region has the DNA TGTGCCAGCAGCTTGGCACTAGCGGGAGGTATTCCGGAGACCCAGTACTTC.

The chain employs TRBV7-9 and TRBJ1-1; D not resolved. This CDR3 comprises 14 residues. The germline V and J ends were trimmed by 1 base and 11 bases, with 17 bases remaining between them. The germline V gene encodes CDR1 SEHNR and CDR2 FQNEAQ (reference sequence). The CDR3, as DNA: TGTGCCAGCAGCTTAGTAAACAGTCAAGGAGGGGCTTTCTTT. It yields the protein CASSLVNSQGGAFF. Supplemented by reference TRBV7-9 and TRBJ1-1, the full variable domain reads DTGVSQNPRHKITKRGQNVTFRCDPISEHNRLYWYRQTLGQGPEFLTYFQNEAQLEKSRLLSDRFSAERPKGSFSTLEIQRTEQGDSAMYLCASSLVNSQGGAFFGQGTRLTVV.

On this clone itself: The sample holds other DNA sequences that translate to the same CDR3. V and J are TRBV5-4 and TRBJ2-6; tentatively, D is TRBD1 (5 bases). The CDR3 runs 15 residues. Per germline, CDR1 SGHNT and CDR2 YYREEE (reference sequence). V lost 0 bases and J 4 bases, leaving 8 bases between the germline ends. The DNA of the CDR3 is TGTGCCAGCAGCTTGGGTGGGGCAGGGGCCAACGTCCTGACTTTC. Residues: CASSLGGAGANVLTF.

The rearrangement links TRBV27 to TRBJ2-5; D gene ambiguous. Germline V lookup: CDR1 MNHEY, CDR2 SMNVEV (reference sequence). With 5 bases removed from V and 2 bases from J, the gap between germline ends came to 12 bases. The CDR3 spans 14 residues. This CDR3 is CASSRWTEQETQYF. CDR3 bases: TGTGCCAGCAGTAGATGGACGGAGCAAGAGACCCAGTACTTC.

The rearrangement joins TRBV5-1 to TRBJ2-2; perhaps TRBD2 as D (5 bases). Trimming left V 0 bases short and J 6 bases short, with 15 bases between. From germline, CDR1 is SGHRS and CDR2 YFSETQ. CDR3 length: 16 amino acids. For the CDR3, the DNA is TGCGCCAGCAGCTTGGTGCTCGATAGCGTGGCCGGGGAGCTGTTTTTT. As protein: CASSLVLDSVAGELFF.

This clone was detected only once. The V and J genes are TRBV7-2 and TRBJ2-1; 15 bases line up with TRBD2. Germline CDR1 is SGHTA and CDR2 is FQGNSA. The V segment lost 6 bases and the J segment 6 bases; nucleotides outside the gene matches: 12. The CDR3 runs to 18 residues. CDR3 protein: CASSRGTSGRRVGNEQFF. The CDR3 nucleotides are TGTGCCAGCAGTCGCGGGACTAGCGGGAGGCGGGTCGGCAATGAGCAGTTCTTC.

This clone was recorded once. The chain joins TRBV21-1 to TRBJ1-1. TRBV21-1 is a pseudogene. This CDR3 is 12 amino acids long. In nucleotides, the CDR3 is TGTGCCAGCAGCCCCGATACGGCGGAAGCTTTCTTT. Translating gives CASSPDTAEAFF.

J is TRBJ1-1 and V is TRBV2, with TRBD1 matching 7 bases. The germline CDR1 and CDR2 sequences are SNHLY and FYNNEI. This CDR3 is built from 14 residues. Trimming at V came to 7 bases and at J to 1 base, leaving 6 bases not matched to a gene. CDR3 sequence: CASKGAGENTEAFF. The CDR3 coding sequence is TGTGCCAGCAAGGGGGCAGGGGAGAACACTGAAGCTTTCTTT.